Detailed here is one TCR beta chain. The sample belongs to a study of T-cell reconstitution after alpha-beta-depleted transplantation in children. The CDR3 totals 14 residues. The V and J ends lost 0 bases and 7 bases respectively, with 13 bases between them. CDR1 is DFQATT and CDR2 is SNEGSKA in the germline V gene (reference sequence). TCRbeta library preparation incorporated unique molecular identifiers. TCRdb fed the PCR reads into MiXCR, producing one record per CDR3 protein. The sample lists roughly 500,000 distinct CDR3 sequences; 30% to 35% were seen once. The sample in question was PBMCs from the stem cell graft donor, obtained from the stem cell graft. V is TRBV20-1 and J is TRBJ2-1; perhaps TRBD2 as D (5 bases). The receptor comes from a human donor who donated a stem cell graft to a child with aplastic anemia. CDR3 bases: TGCAGTGCTAGAGATTCTGTGGGAGCGAATGAGCAGTTCTTC. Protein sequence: CSARDSVGANEQFF.